Shown below are 20 T cell receptor beta chains from a single sample sequenced in a study of blood T cell repertoires in COVID-19. Clones were sequenced by immunoSEQ multiplex PCR, and TCRdb holds only the in-frame ones, with some missing. Here the sample spans about 110,000 clones, around four fifths being singletons. Source material: peripheral blood. These TCRs come from a man aged 65-85 years with acute or convalescent COVID-19.

The chain couples TRBV6-5 to TRBJ2-5, with D possibly TRBD1 on 7 matching bases. CDR3 length equals 13 residues. With 6 bases removed from V and 5 bases from J, the gap between germline ends came to 13 bases. Germline V gene data show CDR1 as MNHEY and CDR2 as SVGAGI. The CDR3 here is CASSLQGRETQYF. The CDR3 region has the DNA TGTGCCAGCAGCCTACAGGGGAGGGAGACCCAGTACTTC.

V gene TRBV4-2 combines with J gene TRBJ1-1, with 7 bases lining up with TRBD1. Germline-derived CDR1 and CDR2 are LGHNA and YNFKEQ. The CDR3 runs to 16 residues. V was pared by 0 bases and J by 0 bases, with 4 bases of the junction left unmatched. This CDR3 reads CASSQEQGQVNTEAFF. As DNA, the CDR3 is TGTGCCAGCAGCCAAGAACAGGGGCAGGTGAACACTGAAGCTTTCTTT.

The V and J genes are TRBV7-2 and TRBJ2-3, with 11 positions matching TRBD2. Trimming removed 3 bases from V and 4 bases from J; junction bases left unmatched: 3. The germline CDR1 and CDR2 sequences are SGHTA and FQGNSA. The CDR3 is 15 amino acids. As DNA, the CDR3 is TGTGCCAGCAGCTTTAGTAGCGGGGGGGCAGATACGCAGTATTTT. This encodes CASSFSSGGADTQYF.

The J gene is TRBJ1-5, the V gene TRBV27; no definite D call. Germline V CDR1 and CDR2: MNHEY, SMNVEV (reference sequence). V lost 1 base, J lost 2 bases, and 12 bases lay in between. CDR3 length equals 16 residues. The CDR3 DNA is TGTGCCAGCAGTTTATTATCCGGGGTGGGCAATCAGCCCCAGCATTTT. It yields the protein CASSLLSGVGNQPQHF.

The chain recombines TRBV10-3 with TRBJ2-7; 7 nucleotides match TRBD1. Germline CDR1 is ENHRY and CDR2 is SYGVKD. The CDR3 consists of 12 residues. Trimming at V came to 6 bases and at J to 3 bases, leaving 2 bases not matched to a gene. The CDR3 bases are TGTGCCATCAGCGGGACAGTCTACGAGCAGTACTTC. It specifies CAISGTVYEQYF.

The chain has TRBV9 and TRBJ2-5; 10 bases agree with TRBD1. Trimming removed 3 bases from V and 3 bases from J; junction bases left unmatched: 5. Germline-derived CDR1 and CDR2 are SGDLS and YYNGEE. The CDR3 totals 15 residues. The CDR3 DNA follows: TGTGCCAGCAGCGGGGGACAGGGGTTAAAAGAGACCCAGTACTTC. Translating it yields CASSGGQGLKETQYF.

The CDR3 is CASRSIRDSMLNTEAFF. The CDR3 nucleotides read TGTGCCAGCAGGTCTATCCGGGACAGCATGTTGAACACTGAAGCTTTCTTT. This chain connects TRBV7-2 to TRBJ1-1, with 7 nucleotides matching TRBD1. The CDR3 has 17 residues. V was pared by 6 bases and J by 0 bases, with 13 bases of the junction left unmatched. Per germline, CDR1 SGHTA and CDR2 FQGNSA. The full variable domain, completed using reference TRBV7-2 and TRBJ1-1, is GAGVSQSPSNKVTEKGKDVELRCDPISGHTALYWYRQSLGQGLEFLIYFQGNSAPDKSGLPSDRFSAERTGGSVSTLTIQRTQQEDSAVYLCASRSIRDSMLNTEAFFGQGTRLTVV.

Worth noting for this clone: Different DNA sequences within this sample yield the same CDR3. This chain joins TRBV19 and TRBJ1-1; no reliable D call. V lost 6 bases and J lost 0, with 8 bases in between. The germline V gene encodes CDR1 LNHDA and CDR2 SQIVND (reference sequence). This CDR3 is 13 amino acids long. This CDR3 is CASSPPVNTEAFF. Written as DNA, the CDR3 is TGTGCCAGTAGCCCACCGGTGAACACTGAAGCTTTCTTT.

V is TRBV5-1 and J is TRBJ2-5; the D gene is possibly TRBD2 (7 bases). The CDR3 extends over 16 amino acids. Germline CDR1 is SGHRS and CDR2 is YFSETQ. The V and J ends lost 4 bases and 9 bases respectively, with 25 bases between them. CDR3 region: CASSPNEGGARGAQYF. The CDR3 nucleotides read TGCGCCAGCAGCCCCAATGAGGGGGGGGCTCGCGGGGCCCAGTACTTC.

This sequence joins TRBV6-5 and TRBJ1-6; no firm D call. Germline lookup yields CDR1 MNHEY and CDR2 SVGAGI. V gave up 7 bases and J gave up 7 bases, with 11 bases separating them. This CDR3 has 13 residues. DNA of the CDR3: TGTGCCAGCATACTAAGTCTAAATTCACCCCTCCACTTT. Its protein is CASILSLNSPLHF.

DNA for the CDR3: TGTGCCAGCAGCAGGCAGGGTCGAATAGAAAAACTGTTTTTT. This translates into CASSRQGRIEKLFF. The chain joins TRBV4-2 to TRBJ1-4, with a tentative D call TRBD1 (5 bases). Germline V gives CDR1 LGHNA, CDR2 YNFKEQ. The CDR3 length is 14 residues. The V end was cut by 5 bases, the J end by 8 bases, with 15 bases between.

The chain combines TRBV14 with TRBJ1-4; a possible D gene is TRBD1 (5 bases). The V end lost 6 bases, the J end lost 11 bases, and 19 bases lay between the germline ends. The CDR3 consists of 14 residues. CDR1 and CDR2 from the germline V gene are SGHDN and FVKESK. In nucleotides, the CDR3 is TGTGCCAGCAGTCGCCAGGGCGTAATGACGAAACTGTTTTTT. The encoded protein is CASSRQGVMTKLFF.

This clone showed up just once. The same CDR3 is also encoded by other DNA sequences in this sample. V gene TRBV28 combines with J gene TRBJ1-5; no clear D gene. CDR3 size: 11 residues. Germline V CDR1 and CDR2: MDHEN, SYDVKM. V was shortened by 7 bases and J by 4 bases, with 5 bases between the two germline ends. The DNA of the CDR3 is TGTGCCAGCACGGGAAATCAGCCCCAGCATTTT. It is translated as CASTGNQPQHF.

Written as DNA, the CDR3 is TGTGCCACCAGTGATTTTGTGGCTCGGGGTACCGGGGAGCTGTTTTTT. Protein product: CATSDFVARGTGELFF. The chain combines TRBV24-1 with TRBJ2-2, with D possibly TRBD2 on 5 matching bases. CDR1 KGHDR and CDR2 SFDVKD come from the germline V gene. The ends were cut back, 1 base at V and 5 bases at J, with 13 bases in the middle. The CDR3 is 16 residues long.

V gene TRBV3-1 (or the pseudogene TRBV3-2) combines with J gene TRBJ2-4; D is possibly TRBD1 (6 bases). Germline CDR1 reads LGHDT; CDR2 reads YNNKEL (reference sequence). With 0 bases removed from V and 8 bases from J, the gap between germline ends came to 14 bases. CDR3 size: 15 residues. The CDR3 loop reads CASSQDLSGVDIQYF. CDR3 bases: TGTGCCAGCAGCCAAGATCTTTCAGGGGTTGACATTCAGTACTTC.

As DNA, the CDR3 is TGTGCCTGGAGTGGCCGCTCCCCCCGACAGTCTAACACTGAAGCTTTCTTT. It yields the protein CAWSGRSPRQSNTEAFF. V usage is TRBV30 and J usage is TRBJ1-1; possibly TRBD1 for D (5 bases). The V end was cut by 1 base, the J end by 2 bases, with 20 bases between. The CDR3 loop spans 17 amino acids. Germline CDR1 GTSNPN, CDR2 SVGIG (reference sequence).

This clone turned up a few times. In DNA form, the CDR3 reads TGTGCCAGTTACGCCGGGACAGGGTGGTATGGCTACACCTTC. It specifies CASYAGTGWYGYTF. V usage is TRBV30 and J usage is TRBJ1-2; 9 nucleotides align to TRBD1. CDR1 is GTSNPN and CDR2 is SVGIG in the germline V gene (reference sequence). The V segment lost 8 bases and the J segment 5 bases; nucleotides outside the gene matches: 12. The CDR3 covers 14 residues.

The chain links TRBV7-9 to TRBJ1-1; no definite D call. Germline values: CDR1 SEHNR, CDR2 FQNEAQ (reference sequence). CDR3 length: 12 amino acids. The V gene lost 1 base and the J gene lost 10 bases, with 10 bases spanning the gap. The CDR3 nucleotides read TGTGCCAGCAGCTTAGTTCGGGGTACAGCTTTCTTT. It yields the protein CASSLVRGTAFF.

This clone was picked up many times. This rearrangement joins TRBV29-1 to TRBJ1-2; 8 bases are a match to TRBD1. Germline V gene lookup returns CDR1 SQVTM and CDR2 ANQGSEA. The CDR3 covers 15 residues. After removal of 4 bases from V and 5 bases from J, the junction contained 12 bases not matched to a gene. The CDR3 DNA reads TGCAGCGTTGGTACCCAGGGGGCAATGGGATATGGCTACACCTTC. Translation gives CSVGTQGAMGYGYTF.

The V gene is TRBV10-2, the J gene TRBJ2-7; weak D call: TRBD2 (6 bases). Trimming removed 7 bases from V and 0 bases from J, with 19 bases in between. This CDR3 has 16 residues. CDR1 is WSHSY and CDR2 is SAAADI in the germline V gene. The CDR3 region has the DNA TGCGCCAGCACCGGGGGTCGGGACGGTAGCTCCTACGAGCAGTACTTC. It yields the protein CASTGGRDGSSYEQYF.